The 18 T cell receptor beta chains listed next were all sequenced from one sample in a study of shared clonotypes between healthy human individuals. Repertoires were generated with immunoSEQ multiplex PCR, while TCRdb's copy carries only in-frame clones and drops some. This table has 2 million to 2.5 million clones, roughly 95% appearing once. The specimen was naive CD4+ T cells sorted from blood. Subset described: CD45RA+ positively selected. These receptor sequences come from a man younger than 30 in good health.

This clone occurred once. This rearrangement joins TRBV6-5 to TRBJ2-2, with a tentative D call TRBD2 (6 bases). The CDR3 runs 16 residues. Germline lookup yields CDR1 MNHEY and CDR2 SVGAGI. V lost 0 bases, J lost 0 bases, and 8 bases lay in between. DNA for the CDR3: TGTGCCAGCAGTTACTCGAGACTAGCGAACACCGGGGAGCTGTTTTTT. Its protein is CASSYSRLANTGELFF.

For the CDR3, the DNA is TGTGCCAGCAGCTTCTTGGCAGGGGGTTACGGAAACTATGGCTACACCTTC. This sequence encodes CASSFLAGGYGNYGYTF. V and J are TRBV5-5 and TRBJ1-2; the match to TRBD1 covers 7 bases. J lost 2 bases, V lost 2 bases, and 12 bases had no gene match. CDR1 SGHKS and CDR2 YYEKEE come from the germline V gene (reference sequence). This CDR3 is 17 amino acids long.

The chain recombines TRBV30 with TRBJ1-6; D is undetermined. This CDR3 comprises 13 residues. Germline CDR1 GTSNPN, CDR2 SVGIG (reference sequence). V was trimmed by 4 bases and J by 9 bases, leaving 13 bases between them. The CDR3 spells CAWTVGYGSPLHF. CDR3 bases: TGTGCCTGGACGGTCGGATACGGTTCACCCCTCCACTTT.

The chain recombines TRBV2 with TRBJ1-5, with a weak D call TRBD1 (5 bases). V lost 6 bases to trimming and J lost 7 bases, with 13 bases between them. The CDR3 is 13 residues long. CDR1 is SNHLY, CDR2 FYNNEI, per germline. CDR3 amino acids: CASRQEGPQPQHF. CDR3 bases: TGTGCCAGCAGACAGGAGGGACCGCAGCCCCAGCATTTT.

A remark on this clone: Different DNA sequences within this sample yield the same CDR3. The gene calls are TRBV6-6 and TRBJ1-5; maybe TRBD1 (6 bases). Germline CDR1 is MNHNY and CDR2 is SVGAGI (reference sequence). The CDR3 extends over 14 amino acids. V lost 0 bases and J 4 bases, leaving 7 bases between the germline ends. CDR3 nucleotides: TGTGCCAGCAGTTACTCGACAGGTAATCAGCCCCAGCATTTT. This codes for CASSYSTGNQPQHF.

The rearrangement joins TRBV5-4 to TRBJ2-7; 9 bases are shared with TRBD2. Germline V lookup: CDR1 SGHNT, CDR2 YYREEE (reference sequence). V was clipped by 4 bases and J by 5 bases; unmatched bases: 7. The CDR3 contains 14 residues. The CDR3 sequence is CASSPRGGANEQYF. The CDR3 DNA is TGTGCCAGCAGCCCTCGCGGGGGGGCTAACGAGCAGTACTTC.

CDR3 in DNA: TGTGCCAGCAGTGGCGGGAGGGCCGGAGAGACCCAGTACTTC. Translated: CASSGGRAGETQYF. This chain connects TRBV27 to TRBJ2-5; 9 bases align to TRBD2. The CDR3 has 14 amino acids. V gave up 5 bases and J gave up 4 bases; unmatched junction bases: 5. Per the germline V gene, CDR1 is MNHEY and CDR2 is SMNVEV (reference sequence).

The genes are TRBV6-5 and TRBJ2-1, with D perhaps assigned TRBD1 or TRBD2 (5 bases each). Trimming took off 7 bases at V and 3 bases at J, with 10 bases between the two ends. The CDR3 is 13 residues long. The germline V gene encodes CDR1 MNHEY and CDR2 SVGAGI. CDR3 DNA: TGTGCCAGCAAAGGGACCATCTACAATGAGCAGTTCTTC. Protein product: CASKGTIYNEQFF.

The chain has TRBV5-5 and TRBJ1-4; D remains ambiguous. Germline-derived CDR1 and CDR2 are SGHKS and YYEKEE (reference sequence). Between the trimmed V and J ends, which lost 0 bases and 5 bases, there was a span of 11 bases. The CDR3 contains 15 residues. CDR3 coding DNA: TGTGCCAGCAGCTTGGGGGCCGGGATCAATGAAAAACTGTTTTTT. It specifies CASSLGAGINEKLFF.

The V call is TRBV2, the J call TRBJ2-3; 8 bases agree with TRBD2. This CDR3 is 16 amino acids long. The V gene end was trimmed by 0 bases and the J gene end by 0 bases; junction bases not matched to a gene: 2. Germline V gene sequence: CDR1 SNHLY, CDR2 FYNNEI. DNA for the CDR3: TGTGCCAGCAGTGAAGCCCAGCGGGGGAGCACAGATACGCAGTATTTT. Its protein is CASSEAQRGSTDTQYF.

This clone turned up a few times. In the same sample, other DNA sequences code for this CDR3. This chain links TRBV29-1 with TRBJ1-1, with 7 bases that match TRBD1. The CDR3 has 12 residues. The germline gives CDR1 SQVTM, CDR2 ANQGSEA. V lost 6 bases, J lost 1 base, and 2 bases stayed unmatched. CDR3 DNA sequence: TGCAGCGTCCGACAGGGGAACACTGAAGCTTTCTTT. As protein: CSVRQGNTEAFF.

V is TRBV30 and J is TRBJ1-2; D ambiguous. The CDR3 is 11 residues long. CDR1 is GTSNPN, CDR2 SVGIG, per germline (reference sequence). V was clipped by 5 bases and J by 3 bases, with 7 bases between them. The CDR3 loop is CAWGGDYGYTF. The CDR3 bases are TGTGCCTGGGGCGGAGACTATGGCTACACCTTC.

Turning to this clone: Other DNA sequences in the sample encode the same CDR3. The V gene is TRBV19, the J gene TRBJ2-5; D is undetermined. This CDR3 region has 13 residues. Deletions cut 3 bases from V and 4 bases from J, with 9 bases between. The germline V gene encodes CDR1 LNHDA and CDR2 SQIVND (reference sequence). The CDR3 DNA follows: TGTGCCAGTAGTATTGTGGGTGGAGAGACCCAGTACTTC. Its protein product is CASSIVGGETQYF.

The V gene is TRBV6-6, the J gene TRBJ2-2; possibly TRBD1 for D (6 bases). V lost 5 bases and J 4 bases, leaving 17 bases between the germline ends. CDR1 is MNHNY, CDR2 SVGAGI, per germline (reference sequence). The CDR3 has 16 amino acids. The CDR3 is CASSPLSIRGTGELFF. As DNA, the CDR3 is TGTGCCAGCAGTCCGCTGAGTATCAGGGGCACCGGGGAGCTGTTTTTT.

With regard to this clone: Other DNA sequences in the sample encode the same CDR3. The CDR3 nucleotides are TGTGCCAGCAGCTTAATGGGGTCGGGGAATGAGCAGTTCTTC. It yields the protein CASSLMGSGNEQFF. The chain carries TRBV7-3 and TRBJ2-1, with D possibly TRBD2 on 5 matching bases. CDR1 and CDR2 from the germline V gene are SGHTA and FQGTGA. V lost 1 base to trimming and J lost 7 bases, with 11 bases between them. The CDR3 has 14 residues.

The rearrangement links TRBV27 to TRBJ1-5; D gene uncertain. CDR1 is MNHEY, CDR2 SMNVEV, per germline (reference sequence). Trimming pared 0 bases from V and 4 bases from J, leaving 4 bases between. CDR3 length: 13 residues. The CDR3 sequence: CASSLSTNQPQHF. The CDR3 DNA is TGTGCCAGCAGTTTATCTACGAATCAGCCCCAGCATTTT.

This clone was seen a handful of times. This sequence joins TRBV2 and TRBJ1-2; D unclear. The CDR3 is 11 amino acids. V lost 2 bases, J lost 7 bases, and 5 bases lay in between. Germline values: CDR1 SNHLY, CDR2 FYNNEI. CDR3 loop: CASSEYGGYTF. The CDR3 nucleotides are TGTGCCAGCAGTGAATATGGTGGCTACACCTTC.

A word on this clone: Other DNA sequences of this sample code for an identical CDR3. The V call is TRBV7-9, the J call TRBJ1-2, with unresolved D. Germline V lookup: CDR1 SEHNR, CDR2 FQNEAQ (reference sequence). The CDR3 extends over 14 amino acids. Trimming pared 3 bases from V and 2 bases from J, leaving 10 bases between. This CDR3 reads CASSFGQPNYGYTF. The DNA for the CDR3 is TGTGCCAGCAGCTTTGGGCAGCCCAACTATGGCTACACCTTC.